These 28 T cell receptor beta chains came from one sample sequenced in a study of T cells in localized non-small cell lung cancer. TCRdb's copy holds only in-frame clones and misses some; the assay was immunoSEQ multiplex PCR. The sample lists about 26,000 clones, approximately 90% seen once, with approximately 3.9% in the top ten. The sequencing here drew on peripheral blood, taken before any cancer treatment. The receptor set was obtained from a female donor over 55 with stage II squamous cell lung carcinoma.

The rearrangement uses TRBV11-2 and TRBJ2-7, with TRBD1 identical over 8 bases. Germline trimming cut 5 bases from V and 5 bases from J; bases unmatched to any gene: 2. CDR3 size: 12 residues. Germline V gene lookup returns CDR1 SGHAT and CDR2 FQNNGV. This chain's CDR3 is CASSMTGDEQYF. CDR3 nucleotide sequence: TGTGCCAGCAGCATGACAGGGGACGAGCAGTACTTC.

The chain couples TRBV5-1 to TRBJ1-1, with D unclear. V dropped 0 bases and J dropped 3 bases, with 9 bases sitting between them. The germline gives CDR1 SGHRS, CDR2 YFSETQ. The CDR3 runs 14 residues. The CDR3 loop reads CASSLDGRHTEAFF. The CDR3 DNA reads TGCGCCAGCAGCTTGGACGGGAGACACACTGAAGCTTTCTTT.

The gene calls are TRBV30 and TRBJ1-3; D uncertain. CDR1 GTSNPN and CDR2 SVGIG come from the germline V gene (reference sequence). V was pared by 8 bases and J by 2 bases, with 16 bases between. This CDR3 region has 14 residues. The CDR3 reads CARLGPNPGNTIYF. The CDR3 region has the DNA TGTGCCCGACTGGGCCCAAACCCTGGAAACACCATATATTTT.

As DNA, the CDR3 is TGTGCCAGCAGCTATGTACAGGGGGTCGGAACAGATACGCAGTATTTT. The encoded protein is CASSYVQGVGTDTQYF. This rearrangement joins TRBV7-9 to TRBJ2-3; TRBD1 matches 8 bases. The CDR3 is 16 residues long. Germline V gene lookup returns CDR1 SEHNR and CDR2 FQNEAQ (reference sequence). Germline trimming cut 4 bases from V and 3 bases from J; bases unmatched to any gene: 9.

The chain has TRBV6-1 and TRBJ2-7, with D perhaps matching TRBD1 (6 bases). The CDR3 runs 15 residues. The germline gives CDR1 MNHNS, CDR2 SASEGT. V was pared by 0 bases and J by 4 bases, with 13 bases between. CDR3 protein: CASSEAFQGPYEQYF. CDR3 DNA: TGTGCCAGCAGTGAAGCGTTTCAGGGGCCGTACGAGCAGTACTTC.

The chain has TRBV29-1 and TRBJ2-7; 11 bases fit TRBD2. Germline V lookup: CDR1 SQVTM, CDR2 ANQGSEA. CDR3 size: 15 residues. Trimming removed 5 bases from V and 2 bases from J; junction bases left unmatched: 8. The CDR3 sequence: CSVSLAGGITYEQYF. CDR3 nucleotide sequence: TGCAGCGTTTCCCTAGCGGGGGGTATTACCTACGAGCAGTACTTC.

The chain has TRBV5-1 and TRBJ1-2; D ambiguous. Trimming cost V 3 bases and J 4 bases, with 10 bases left between them. Germline CDR1 SGHRS, CDR2 YFSETQ. The CDR3 sequence is 13 residues long. The CDR3 spells CASSSDGTYGYTF. Here the CDR3 DNA reads TGCGCCAGCAGCTCGGACGGTACCTATGGCTACACCTTC.

V usage is TRBV7-9 and J usage is TRBJ1-2; D might be TRBD1 (5 bases). The CDR3 runs 13 residues. CDR1 SEHNR and CDR2 FQNEAQ come from the germline V gene (reference sequence). With 7 bases removed from V and 2 bases from J, the gap between germline ends came to 11 bases. CDR3: CASKQGPNYGYTF. The CDR3 DNA sequence: TGTGCCAGCAAGCAGGGACCAAACTATGGCTACACCTTC.

The rearrangement joins TRBV28 to TRBJ1-2, with TRBD1 as a possible D gene (6 bases). Germline-derived CDR1 and CDR2 are MDHEN and SYDVKM. V dropped 0 bases and J dropped 0 bases, with 8 bases sitting between them. CDR3 length: 15 amino acids. The CDR3 sequence is CASSLWDRSNYGYTF. The CDR3 DNA reads as TGTGCCAGCAGTTTATGGGACAGATCTAACTATGGCTACACCTTC.

The CDR3 DNA is TGTGCCAGCAACCATAGGGCAGGGGGTAACTATGGCTACACCTTC. Amino acids: CASNHRAGGNYGYTF. V gene TRBV7-2 combines with J gene TRBJ1-2, with 7 bases that match TRBD1. This CDR3 is built from 15 residues. Germline V gene sequence: CDR1 SGHTA, CDR2 FQGNSA. V lost 7 bases and J lost 1; bases outside the gene matches: 9.

This chain uses TRBV5-1 with TRBJ2-2, with TRBD1 matching 9 bases. V lost 3 bases, J lost 5 bases, and 8 bases stayed unmatched. In germline, CDR1 is SGHRS, CDR2 YFSETQ. The CDR3 has 16 amino acids. The CDR3 DNA follows: TGCGCCAGCAGCTATCCTCGGGACAGGGTTACCGGGGAGCTGTTTTTT. It is translated as CASSYPRDRVTGELFF.

The V call is TRBV10-2, the J call TRBJ1-5; 8 bases are a match to TRBD1. Trimming took 6 bases from V and 7 from J; bases not matched to a gene: 5. Germline loops: CDR1 WSHSY, CDR2 SAAADI. The CDR3 extends over 13 amino acids. Here the CDR3 DNA reads TGCGCCAGCAGCCTGGACAGGGTCCAGCCCCAGCATTTT. This gives the protein CASSLDRVQPQHF.

This chain joins TRBV10-2 and TRBJ1-5; D is unclear. CDR3 size: 14 residues. Trimming pared 6 bases from V and 0 bases from J, leaving 9 bases between. CDR1 is WSHSY and CDR2 is SAAADI in the germline V gene. The CDR3 nucleotides are TGCGCCAGCAGAAGTAGTTATAGCAATCAGCCCCAGCATTTT. It is translated as CASRSSYSNQPQHF.

The V and J genes are TRBV12-2 and TRBJ2-2. TRBV12-2 is listed as a pseudogene. The CDR3 is 16 amino acids. The CDR3 bases are TGTGCCAGCAGCCCGGCGGGACATAAGAACACCGGGGAGCTGTTTTTT. This codes for CASSPAGHKNTGELFF.

This chain uses TRBV7-2 with TRBJ2-4; no clear D. The CDR3 has 14 amino acids. V dropped 5 bases and J dropped 0 bases, with 8 bases sitting between them. Germline lookup yields CDR1 SGHTA and CDR2 FQGNSA. The CDR3 sequence: CASSKDRAKNIQYF. As DNA, the CDR3 is TGTGCCAGCAGCAAGGATCGAGCCAAAAACATTCAGTACTTC. Full variable domain (remainder filled in from reference TRBV7-2 and TRBJ2-4): GAGVSQSPSNKVTEKGKDVELRCDPISGHTALYWYRQSLGQGLEFLIYFQGNSAPDKSGLPSDRFSAERTGGSVSTLTIQRTQQEDSAVYLCASSKDRAKNIQYFGAGTRLSVL.

The chain uses TRBV7-8 and TRBJ2-5; possibly TRBD1 for D (6 bases). The J call could be wrong; TRBJ2-7 is a better fit for the DNA end. CDR3 length: 15 amino acids. Per the germline V gene, CDR1 is SGHVS and CDR2 is FQNEAQ. In DNA form, the CDR3 reads TGTGCCAGCAGCTCTGCACCGGGACACTCCTACGAGCAGTACTTC. Amino acids: CASSSAPGHSYEQYF.

The gene calls are TRBV19 and TRBJ2-4, with 8 bases aligning to TRBD1. The CDR3 is made up of 16 amino acids. Trimming cost V 4 bases and J 0 bases; bases outside gene matches: 5. The germline V gene has CDR1 LNHDA and CDR2 SQIVND (reference sequence). Here the CDR3 DNA reads TGTGCCAGTAGTAATGGACAGGGCCTAGCCAAAAACATTCAGTACTTC. Its protein product is CASSNGQGLAKNIQYF.

This clone was seen a few times. The CDR3 DNA reads as TGTGCCAGCTCAAAGGATCAGGGTTTAAATTCACCCCTCCACTTT. This sequence encodes CASSKDQGLNSPLHF. The chain links TRBV18 to TRBJ1-6, with a possible D match to TRBD1 (5 bases). With 5 bases removed from V and 7 bases from J, the gap between germline ends came to 15 bases. Per germline, CDR1 KGHSH and CDR2 LQKENI. CDR3 length: 15 amino acids. The entire variable domain, with the rest obtained from reference TRBV18 and TRBJ1-6, is as follows: NAGVMQNPRHLVRRRGQEARLRCSPMKGHSHVYWYRQLPEEGLKFMVYLQKENIIDESGMPKERFSAEFPKEGPSILRIQQVVRGDSAAYFCASSKDQGLNSPLHFGNGTRLTVT.

V gene TRBV5-1 combines with J gene TRBJ1-6; D gene uncertain. This CDR3 is 14 amino acids long. CDR1 is SGHRS, CDR2 YFSETQ, per germline. The V gene lost 4 bases and the J gene lost 6 bases, with 11 bases spanning the gap. The CDR3 here is CASSPDGLNSPLHF. CDR3 bases: TGCGCCAGCAGCCCGGACGGTCTTAATTCACCCCTCCACTTT.

This clone was seen just once. The V and J genes are TRBV23-1 and TRBJ1-4; D gene unclear. TRBV23-1 is identified as an open reading frame with a role that is uncertain. This CDR3 contains 14 residues. Trimming pared 6 bases from V and 0 bases from J, leaving 8 bases between. CDR3 nucleotide sequence: TGCGCCAGCAGGGACGGGACAACTAATGAAAAACTGTTTTTT. It yields the protein CASRDGTTNEKLFF.

This chain links TRBV2 with TRBJ2-3; 8 nucleotides agree with TRBD2. With 6 bases clipped from V and 6 bases from J, the junction kept 14 bases outside the gene matches. Germline values: CDR1 SNHLY, CDR2 FYNNEI. This CDR3 is 16 amino acids long. In nucleotides, the CDR3 is TGTGCCAGCAGCTCGGCTGCGGGGGGAGGCTTGGATACGCAGTATTTT. Translation gives CASSSAAGGGLDTQYF.

V is TRBV7-8 and J is TRBJ2-5; a possible D gene is TRBD1 (5 bases). The end of the DNA aligns better with TRBJ2-7, so the J call may be wrong. The CDR3 totals 15 residues. The germline V gene has CDR1 SGHVS and CDR2 FQNEAQ. The CDR3: CASSLARQTSYEQYF. For the CDR3, the DNA is TGTGCCAGCAGCTTAGCCCGACAGACCTCCTACGAGCAGTACTTC.

V is TRBV9 and J is TRBJ2-2; 8 bases are a match to TRBD2. V shed 4 bases, J shed 4 bases, and the junction held 6 bases outside the gene matches. This CDR3 is built from 15 residues. Germline V lookup: CDR1 SGDLS, CDR2 YYNGEE. Written as DNA, the CDR3 is TGTGCCAGCAGCCCCCGGGGGGGAATCACCGGGGAGCTGTTTTTT. Translating gives CASSPRGGITGELFF.

The count of this clone is one. The chain employs TRBV7-6 and TRBJ1-2; TRBD1 aligns across 11 bases. CDR3 size: 20 residues. The germline gives CDR1 SGHVS, CDR2 FNYEAQ. The V gene end was trimmed by 5 bases and the J gene end by 4 bases; junction bases not matched to a gene: 21. The CDR3 DNA sequence: TGTGCCAGCAGCCTTAGAGCGGGAGGACAGGGGGCGCTTGGCGGCTATGGCTACACCTTC. This encodes CASSLRAGGQGALGGYGYTF.

CDR3 nucleotide sequence: TGTGCCAGCAGCGCAACAAAAGAGACCCAGTACTTC. Translating gives CASSATKETQYF. The V and J genes are TRBV9 and TRBJ2-5; D not resolved. Trimming removed 3 bases at V and 3 bases at J, with 6 bases between. The CDR3 contains 12 residues. CDR1 is SGDLS, CDR2 YYNGEE, per germline.

The chain links TRBV10-2 to TRBJ2-7; D ambiguous. The CDR3 is made up of 13 amino acids. The germline V and J ends were trimmed by 2 bases and 2 bases, with 7 bases remaining between them. The germline gives CDR1 WSHSY, CDR2 SAAADI. The CDR3: CASSEVITYEQYF. CDR3 nucleotides: TGCGCCAGCAGTGAGGTAATCACCTACGAGCAGTACTTC.

This rearrangement joins TRBV7-3 to TRBJ1-2, with D possibly matching TRBD1 (5 bases). Per germline, CDR1 SGHTA and CDR2 FQGTGA. CDR3 length: 13 amino acids. V dropped 5 bases and J dropped 3 bases, with 10 bases sitting between them. The CDR3 protein is CASSEGWDYGYTF. CDR3 DNA: TGTGCCAGCAGCGAGGGGTGGGACTATGGCTACACCTTC. The full variable domain, rest sourced from reference TRBV7-3 and TRBJ1-2, is GAGVSQTPSNKVTEKGKYVELRCDPISGHTALYWYRQSLGQGPEFLIYFQGTGAADDSGLPNDRFFAVRPEGSVSTLKIQRTERGDSAVYLCASSEGWDYGYTFGSGTRLTVV.

This chain uses TRBV9 with TRBJ2-1, with D uncertain. The CDR3 sequence is 15 residues long. Trimming stripped 3 bases from V and 9 bases from J, with 19 bases between. CDR1 and CDR2 from the germline V gene are SGDLS and YYNGEE. The CDR3 protein is CASSAPNNKAGEQFF. CDR3 bases: TGTGCCAGCAGCGCCCCAAATAACAAGGCTGGTGAGCAGTTCTTC. The full variable domain, in which reference TRBV9 and TRBJ2-1 provide the parts outside the CDR3, is DSGVTQTPKHLITATGQRVTLRCSPRSGDLSVYWYQQSLDQGLQFLIQYYNGEERAKGNILERFSAQQFPDLHSELNLSSLELGDSALYFCASSAPNNKAGEQFFGPGTRLTVL.